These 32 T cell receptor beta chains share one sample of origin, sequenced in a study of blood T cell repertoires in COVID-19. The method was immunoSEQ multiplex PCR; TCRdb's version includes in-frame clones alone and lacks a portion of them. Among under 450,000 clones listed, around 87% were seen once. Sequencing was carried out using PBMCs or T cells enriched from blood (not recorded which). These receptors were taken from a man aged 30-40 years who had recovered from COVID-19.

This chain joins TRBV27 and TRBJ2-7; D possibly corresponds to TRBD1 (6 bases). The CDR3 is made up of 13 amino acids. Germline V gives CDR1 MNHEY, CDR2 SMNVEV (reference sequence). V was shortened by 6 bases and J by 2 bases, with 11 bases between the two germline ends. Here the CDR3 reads CASRPGQTYEQYF. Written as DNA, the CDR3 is TGTGCCAGCAGACCGGGACAAACCTACGAGCAGTACTTC.

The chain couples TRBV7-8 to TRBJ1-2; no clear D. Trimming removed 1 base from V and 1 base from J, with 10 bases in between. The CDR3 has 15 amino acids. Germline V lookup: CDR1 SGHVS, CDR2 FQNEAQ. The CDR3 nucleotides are TGTGCCAGCAGCTTAGTCCCAGGAAGTAACTATGGCTACACCTTC. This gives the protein CASSLVPGSNYGYTF.

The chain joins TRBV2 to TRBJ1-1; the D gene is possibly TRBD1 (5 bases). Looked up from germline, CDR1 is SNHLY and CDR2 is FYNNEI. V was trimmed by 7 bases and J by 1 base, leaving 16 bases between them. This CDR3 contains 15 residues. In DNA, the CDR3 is TGTGCCAGCAAAAGGGCAGGGTTTACGAACACTGAAGCTTTCTTT. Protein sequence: CASKRAGFTNTEAFF.

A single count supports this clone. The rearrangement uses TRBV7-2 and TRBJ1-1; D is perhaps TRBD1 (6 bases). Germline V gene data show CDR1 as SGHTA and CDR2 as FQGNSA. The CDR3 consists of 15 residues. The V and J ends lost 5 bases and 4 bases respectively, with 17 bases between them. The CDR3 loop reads CASSGQQGRSTEAFF. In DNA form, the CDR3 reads TGTGCCAGCAGCGGTCAACAGGGAAGGAGCACTGAAGCTTTCTTT. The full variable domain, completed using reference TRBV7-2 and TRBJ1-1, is GAGVSQSPSNKVTEKGKDVELRCDPISGHTALYWYRQSLGQGLEFLIYFQGNSAPDKSGLPSDRFSAERTGGSVSTLTIQRTQQEDSAVYLCASSGQQGRSTEAFFGQGTRLTVV.

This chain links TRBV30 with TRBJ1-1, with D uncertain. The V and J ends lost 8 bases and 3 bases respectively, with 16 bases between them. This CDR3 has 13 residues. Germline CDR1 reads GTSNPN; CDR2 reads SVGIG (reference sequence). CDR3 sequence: CAESRERHTEAFF. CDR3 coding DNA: TGTGCCGAGAGCCGGGAAAGACACACTGAAGCTTTCTTT.

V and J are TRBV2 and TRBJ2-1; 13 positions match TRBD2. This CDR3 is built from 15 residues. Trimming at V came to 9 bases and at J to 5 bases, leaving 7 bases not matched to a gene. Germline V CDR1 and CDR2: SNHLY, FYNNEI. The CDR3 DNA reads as TGTGCCAGAGAACTAGCGGGGGGGCTCGACAATGAGCAGTTCTTC. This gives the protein CARELAGGLDNEQFF.

CDR3 nucleotide sequence: TGTGCCAGCAGCACGGGACAGATCTCCTACGAGCAGTACTTC. Its translation is CASSTGQISYEQYF. The chain carries TRBV7-2 and TRBJ2-7; TRBD1 agrees at 7 bases. The V gene end was trimmed by 5 bases and the J gene end by 0 bases; junction bases not matched to a gene: 4. Per germline, CDR1 SGHTA and CDR2 FQGNSA. CDR3 size: 14 residues.

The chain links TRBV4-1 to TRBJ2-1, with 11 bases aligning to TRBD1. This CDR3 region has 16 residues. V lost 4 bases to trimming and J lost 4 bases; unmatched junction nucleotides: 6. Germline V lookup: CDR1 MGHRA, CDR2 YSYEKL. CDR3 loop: CASSRRDRGSYNEQFF. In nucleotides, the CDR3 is TGCGCCAGCAGCCGTCGGGACAGGGGGTCATACAATGAGCAGTTCTTC.

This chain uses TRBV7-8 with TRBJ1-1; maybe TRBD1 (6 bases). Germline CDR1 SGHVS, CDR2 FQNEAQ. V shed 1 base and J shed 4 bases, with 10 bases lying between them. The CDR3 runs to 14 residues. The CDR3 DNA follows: TGTGCCAGCAGCTTAGTGCGGGGGGCCACTGAAGCTTTCTTT. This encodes CASSLVRGATEAFF.

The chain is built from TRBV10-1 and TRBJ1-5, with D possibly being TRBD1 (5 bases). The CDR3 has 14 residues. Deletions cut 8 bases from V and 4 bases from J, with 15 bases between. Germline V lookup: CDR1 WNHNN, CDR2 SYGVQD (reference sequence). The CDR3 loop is CASSGGGTNQPQHF. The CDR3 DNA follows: TGCGCCAGCTCGGGGGGGGGAACAAATCAGCCCCAGCATTTT.

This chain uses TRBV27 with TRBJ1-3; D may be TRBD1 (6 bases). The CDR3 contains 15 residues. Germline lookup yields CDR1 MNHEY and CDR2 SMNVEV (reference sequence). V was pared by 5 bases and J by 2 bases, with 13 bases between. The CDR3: CASSQHRDPGNTIYF. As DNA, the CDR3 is TGTGCCAGCAGTCAGCACAGGGACCCTGGAAACACCATATATTTT.

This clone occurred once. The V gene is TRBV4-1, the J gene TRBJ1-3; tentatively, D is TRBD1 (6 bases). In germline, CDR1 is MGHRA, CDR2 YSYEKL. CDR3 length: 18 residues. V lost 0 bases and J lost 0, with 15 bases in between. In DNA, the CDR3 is TGCGCCAGCAGCCAAGAAGGCCCGGGACACCCCTCTGGAAACACCATATATTTT. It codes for CASSQEGPGHPSGNTIYF.

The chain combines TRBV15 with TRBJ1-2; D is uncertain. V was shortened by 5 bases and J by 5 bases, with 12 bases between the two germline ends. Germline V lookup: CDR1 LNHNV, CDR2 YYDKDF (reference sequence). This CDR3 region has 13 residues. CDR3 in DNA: TGTGCCACCAGCGTAGGAGGAGGGTATGGCTACACCTTC. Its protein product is CATSVGGGYGYTF.

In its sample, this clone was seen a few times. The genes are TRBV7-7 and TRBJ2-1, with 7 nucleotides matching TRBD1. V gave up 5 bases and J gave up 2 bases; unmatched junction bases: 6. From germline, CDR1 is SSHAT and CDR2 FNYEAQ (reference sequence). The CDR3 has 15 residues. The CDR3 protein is CASSAGQVTYNEQFF. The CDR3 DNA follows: TGTGCCAGCAGCGCAGGACAGGTAACCTACAATGAGCAGTTCTTC. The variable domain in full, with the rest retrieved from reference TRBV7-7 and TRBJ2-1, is GAGVSQSPRYKVTKRGQDVTLRCDPISSHATLYWYQQALGQGPEFLTYFNYEAQPDKSGLPSDRFSAERPEGSISTLTIQRTEQRDSAMYRCASSAGQVTYNEQFFGPGTRLTVL.

The CDR3 region is CASTSGGPALGEQYF. The CDR3 region has the DNA TGTGCCAGCACTAGCGGGGGCCCAGCCTTGGGAGAGCAGTACTTC. The V and J genes are TRBV6-5 and TRBJ2-7, with 10 bases matching TRBD2. This CDR3 is 15 amino acids long. In germline, CDR1 is MNHEY, CDR2 SVGAGI. The V and J ends lost 7 bases and 7 bases, in that order; junction bases with no gene match: 13.

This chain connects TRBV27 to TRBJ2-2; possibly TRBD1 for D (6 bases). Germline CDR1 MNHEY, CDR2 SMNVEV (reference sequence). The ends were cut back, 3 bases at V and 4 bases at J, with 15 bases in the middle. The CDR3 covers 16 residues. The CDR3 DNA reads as TGTGCCAGCAGTTTCTTGAGGGGGTCCCCCACCGGGGAGCTGTTTTTT. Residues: CASSFLRGSPTGELFF.

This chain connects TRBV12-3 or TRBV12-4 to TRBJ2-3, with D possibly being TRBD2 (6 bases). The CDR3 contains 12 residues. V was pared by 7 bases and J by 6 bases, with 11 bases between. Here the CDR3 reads CASNPGGDTQYF. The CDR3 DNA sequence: TGTGCCAGCAACCCCGGAGGGGATACGCAGTATTTT.

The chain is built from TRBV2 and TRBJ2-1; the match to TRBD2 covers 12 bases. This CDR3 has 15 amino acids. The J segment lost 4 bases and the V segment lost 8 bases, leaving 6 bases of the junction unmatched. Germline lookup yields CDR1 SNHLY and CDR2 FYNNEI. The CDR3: CASLRLAGVYNEQFF. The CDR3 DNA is TGTGCCAGCCTTCGACTAGCGGGGGTATACAATGAGCAGTTCTTC.

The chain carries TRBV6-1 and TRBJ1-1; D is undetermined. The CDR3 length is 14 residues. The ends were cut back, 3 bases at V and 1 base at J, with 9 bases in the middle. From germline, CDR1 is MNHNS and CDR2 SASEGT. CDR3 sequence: CASSDGTANTEAFF. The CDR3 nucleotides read TGTGCCAGCAGTGATGGAACAGCGAACACTGAAGCTTTCTTT.

The CDR3 reads CASTLGGAASYGYTF. CDR3 sequence (DNA): TGTGCCAGCACCCTAGGGGGGGCAGCAAGCTATGGCTACACCTTC. V and J are TRBV7-2 and TRBJ1-2, with a weak D call TRBD1 (6 bases). The CDR3 is 15 residues long. The germline V gene encodes CDR1 SGHTA and CDR2 FQGNSA. V was pared by 7 bases and J by 4 bases, with 19 bases between.

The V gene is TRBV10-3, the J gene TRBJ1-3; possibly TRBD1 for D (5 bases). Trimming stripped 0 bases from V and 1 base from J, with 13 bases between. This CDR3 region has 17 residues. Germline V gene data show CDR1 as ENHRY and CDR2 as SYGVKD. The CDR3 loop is CAISESLQRGSGNTIYF. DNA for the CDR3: TGTGCCATCAGTGAGTCCCTGCAAAGGGGATCTGGAAACACCATATATTTT.

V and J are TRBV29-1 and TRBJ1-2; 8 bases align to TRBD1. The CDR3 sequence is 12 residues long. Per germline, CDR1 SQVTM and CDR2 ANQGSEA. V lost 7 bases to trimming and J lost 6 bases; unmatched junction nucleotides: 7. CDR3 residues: CSATRTGNGYTF. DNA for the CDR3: TGCAGCGCAACTCGGACAGGGAATGGCTACACCTTC.

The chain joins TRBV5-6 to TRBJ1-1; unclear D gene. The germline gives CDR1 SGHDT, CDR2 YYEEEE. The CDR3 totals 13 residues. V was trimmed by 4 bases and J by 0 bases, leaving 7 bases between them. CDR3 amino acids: CASSQPMNTEAFF. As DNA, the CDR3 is TGTGCCAGCAGCCAACCTATGAACACTGAAGCTTTCTTT.

The CDR3 reads CASSERKGGANEKLFF. The CDR3 DNA follows: TGTGCCAGCAGTGAGAGGAAGGGAGGGGCTAATGAAAAACTGTTTTTT. The chain joins TRBV25-1 to TRBJ1-4; tentatively, D is TRBD1 (5 bases). Germline CDR1 reads MGHDK; CDR2 reads SYGVNS. This CDR3 has 16 residues. The germline V and J ends were trimmed by 3 bases and 3 bases, with 14 bases remaining between them.

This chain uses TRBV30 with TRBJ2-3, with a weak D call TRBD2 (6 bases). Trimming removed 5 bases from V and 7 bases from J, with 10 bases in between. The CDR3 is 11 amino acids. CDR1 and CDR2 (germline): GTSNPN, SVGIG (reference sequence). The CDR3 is CAWGTPNTQYF. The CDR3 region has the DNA TGTGCCTGGGGGACTCCTAATACGCAGTATTTT.

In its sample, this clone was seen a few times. DNA for the CDR3: TGTGCCACCGGGGGAGGGGGTTCCTACAATGAGCAGTTCTTC. Translating it yields CATGGGGSYNEQFF. The chain recombines TRBV24-1 with TRBJ2-1; D may be TRBD2 (7 bases). Trimming stripped 9 bases from V and 1 base from J, with 12 bases between. The CDR3 consists of 14 residues. Germline lookup yields CDR1 KGHDR and CDR2 SFDVKD.

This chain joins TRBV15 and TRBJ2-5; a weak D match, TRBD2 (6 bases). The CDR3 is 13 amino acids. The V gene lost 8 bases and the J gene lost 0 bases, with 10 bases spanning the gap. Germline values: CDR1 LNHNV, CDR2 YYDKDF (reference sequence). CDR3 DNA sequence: TGTGCCACCGCCGGGGGAAACCAAGAGACCCAGTACTTC. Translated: CATAGGNQETQYF.

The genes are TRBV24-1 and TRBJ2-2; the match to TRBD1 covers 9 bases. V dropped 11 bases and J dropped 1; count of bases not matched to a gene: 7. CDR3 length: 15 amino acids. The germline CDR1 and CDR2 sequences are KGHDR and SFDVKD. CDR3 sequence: CAIKQGAWNTGELFF. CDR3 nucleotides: TGTGCCATCAAACAGGGGGCTTGGAACACCGGGGAGCTGTTTTTT.

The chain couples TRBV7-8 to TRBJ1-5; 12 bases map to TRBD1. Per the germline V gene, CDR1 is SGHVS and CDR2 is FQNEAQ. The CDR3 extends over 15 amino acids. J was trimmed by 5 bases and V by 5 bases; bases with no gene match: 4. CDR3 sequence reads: CASSPGQGAYQPQHF. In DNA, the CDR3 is TGTGCCAGCAGCCCGGGACAGGGGGCATATCAGCCCCAGCATTTT.

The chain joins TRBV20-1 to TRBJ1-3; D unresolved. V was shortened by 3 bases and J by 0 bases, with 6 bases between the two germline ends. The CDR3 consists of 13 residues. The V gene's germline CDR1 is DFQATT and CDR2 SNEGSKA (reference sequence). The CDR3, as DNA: TGCAGTGCTAGTACAGTCTCTGGAAACACCATATATTTT. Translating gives CSASTVSGNTIYF.

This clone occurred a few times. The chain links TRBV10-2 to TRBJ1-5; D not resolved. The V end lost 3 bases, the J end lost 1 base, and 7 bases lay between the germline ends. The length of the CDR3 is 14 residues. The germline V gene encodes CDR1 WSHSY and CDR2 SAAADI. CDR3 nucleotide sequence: TGCGCCAGCAGTGAAAGAGGCAGCAATCAGCCCCAGCATTTT. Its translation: CASSERGSNQPQHF.

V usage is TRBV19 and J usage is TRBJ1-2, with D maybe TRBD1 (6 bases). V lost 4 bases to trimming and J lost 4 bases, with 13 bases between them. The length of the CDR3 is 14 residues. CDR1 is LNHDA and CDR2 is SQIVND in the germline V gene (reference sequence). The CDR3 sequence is CASSTDTGSYGYTF. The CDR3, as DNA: TGTGCCAGTAGTACGGATACAGGGTCCTATGGCTACACCTTC.